The 17 T cell receptor beta chains below come from one sample, sequenced in a study of cytotoxic CD8 clonotypes in ibrutinib-treated CLL. TCRdb's copy holds only in-frame clones and misses some; the assay was immunoSEQ multiplex PCR. The sample has under 300,000 clones; 60% to 75% are singletons. The sample consisted of PBMCs, taken after 24 months of ibrutinib treatment. These receptors all come from a human donor with chronic lymphocytic leukemia.

This rearrangement joins TRBV25-1 to TRBJ1-5; no definite D call. Trimming cost V 6 bases and J 2 bases, with 11 bases left between them. The CDR3 is 14 residues long. CDR1 is MGHDK, CDR2 SYGVNS, per germline. The DNA for the CDR3 is TGTGCCAGCAGCGATTCTGGGGGCAATCAGCCCCAGCATTTT. It codes for CASSDSGGNQPQHF.

This chain joins TRBV10-1 and TRBJ2-1, with D perhaps given as TRBD1 or TRBD2 (5 bases each). Germline assignment: CDR1 WNHNN and CDR2 SYGVQD (reference sequence). The germline V and J ends were trimmed by 4 bases and 7 bases, with 8 bases remaining between them. The length of the CDR3 is 12 residues. CDR3 coding DNA: TGCGCCAGCAGTGGGGACCGGAATGAGCAGTTCTTC. It is translated as CASSGDRNEQFF.

Concerning this clone: Other DNA sequences within the sample encode an identical CDR3. The chain combines TRBV19 with TRBJ2-7; tentatively, D is TRBD2 (6 bases). The CDR3 has 15 amino acids. Germline CDR1 LNHDA, CDR2 SQIVND (reference sequence). Trimming left V 6 bases short and J 2 bases short, with 17 bases between. The CDR3 is CASSTSGTLTYEQYF. CDR3 in DNA: TGTGCCAGTAGCACCTCCGGGACTTTGACCTACGAGCAGTACTTC. Looking up the rest from reference TRBV19 and TRBJ2-7 gives the full variable domain: DGGITQSPKYLFRKEGQNVTLSCEQNLNHDAMYWYRQDPGQGLRLIYYSQIVNDFQKGDIAEGYSVSREKKESFPLTVTSAQKNPTAFYLCASSTSGTLTYEQYFGPGTRLTVT.

The chain recombines TRBV5-1 with TRBJ2-7; D is perhaps TRBD2 (5 bases). Trimming took 0 bases from V and 1 from J, leaving 11 bases between them. The CDR3 runs to 15 residues. Germline loops: CDR1 SGHRS, CDR2 YFSETQ. The CDR3 sequence is CASSLDGGLSYEQYF. The CDR3 nucleotides read TGCGCCAGCAGCTTGGATGGCGGGTTGTCCTACGAGCAGTACTTC.

Written as DNA, the CDR3 is TGTGCCAGCAGCAACCGGGACAGGGTAATTGGTTCTGGGGCCAACGTCCTGACTTTC. Translating it yields CASSNRDRVIGSGANVLTF. This chain connects TRBV7-9 to TRBJ2-6, with 9 positions matching TRBD1. The V gene's germline CDR1 is SEHNR and CDR2 FQNEAQ (reference sequence). The CDR3 is 19 amino acids. The junction had 12 bases not matched to a gene; V was cut back by 5 bases and J by 1 base.

This clone has more than one count but fewer than ten. The V and J genes are TRBV29-1 and TRBJ2-1; 7 bases fit TRBD2. V lost 7 bases to trimming and J lost 3 bases; unmatched junction nucleotides: 0. CDR3 length: 11 residues. Germline loops: CDR1 SQVTM, CDR2 ANQGSEA. The CDR3 DNA reads as TGCAGCGGGGACTACTACAATGAGCAGTTCTTC. It is translated as CSGDYYNEQFF.

The chain employs TRBV6-6 and TRBJ2-7; 7 nucleotides line up with TRBD1. Germline trimming cut 6 bases from V and 2 bases from J; bases unmatched to any gene: 4. This CDR3 spans 13 amino acids. Per germline, CDR1 MNHNY and CDR2 SVGAGI (reference sequence). For the CDR3, the DNA is TGTGCCAGCAGCCAGACAGGGACCTACGAGCAGTACTTC. This codes for CASSQTGTYEQYF.

This chain connects TRBV5-6 to TRBJ1-3; D is perhaps TRBD1 (6 bases). This CDR3 has 15 amino acids. CDR1 SGHDT and CDR2 YYEEEE come from the germline V gene. The V and J ends lost 6 bases and 4 bases respectively, with 17 bases between them. The CDR3 DNA follows: TGTGCCAGCACCCTGAAACAGGGCCTCGGAAACACCATATATTTT. This sequence encodes CASTLKQGLGNTIYF.

The V call is TRBV21-1, the J call TRBJ2-7; the table's D call, TRBD1, has no DNA check behind it. TRBV21-1 is a listed pseudogene. The CDR3 totals 15 residues. The CDR3 DNA reads TGTGCCAGCAGCAAACGGGCAGGGGGCGCATACGAGCAGTACTTC. Translated, it gives CASSKRAGGAYEQYF.

This sequence joins TRBV13 and TRBJ2-7; D unresolved. The ends were cut back, 2 bases at V and 5 bases at J, with 13 bases in the middle. This CDR3 comprises 14 residues. Germline V CDR1 and CDR2: PRHDT, FYEKMQ (reference sequence). CDR3: CASSLPGGFHEQYF. In nucleotides, the CDR3 is TGTGCCAGCAGCTTACCGGGTGGTTTCCACGAGCAGTACTTC.

This clone came up a few times. This chain joins TRBV9 and TRBJ2-7, with D possibly TRBD2 on 5 matching bases. Germline CDR1 is SGDLS and CDR2 is YYNGEE. There are 13 residues in the CDR3. Trimming took off 3 bases at V and 3 bases at J, with 10 bases between the two ends. The CDR3: CASSGYRGYEQYF. The DNA of the CDR3 is TGTGCCAGCAGCGGATATCGGGGCTACGAGCAGTACTTC.

The chain employs TRBV30 and TRBJ2-4; 15 positions match TRBD2. V was pared by 2 bases and J by 1 base, with 6 bases of the junction left unmatched. Germline CDR1 reads GTSNPN; CDR2 reads SVGIG (reference sequence). This CDR3 region has 18 residues. As DNA, the CDR3 is TGTGCCTGGAGTTCCGGACTAGCGGGAGGGATTGCCAAAAACATTCAGTACTTC. Protein sequence: CAWSSGLAGGIAKNIQYF.

The chain combines TRBV28 with TRBJ1-5; D is uncertain. V lost 6 bases to trimming and J lost 3 bases, with 18 bases between them. The CDR3 consists of 16 residues. Germline V lookup: CDR1 MDHEN, CDR2 SYDVKM. CDR3 coding DNA: TGTGCCAGCAGCCAATCGACGGGAGGAGTCAATCAGCCCCAGCATTTT. It yields the protein CASSQSTGGVNQPQHF.

The V gene is TRBV5-1, the J gene TRBJ1-3; weak D call: TRBD1 (5 bases). Deletions cut 0 bases from V and 4 bases from J, with 11 bases between. Germline V gene lookup returns CDR1 SGHRS and CDR2 YFSETQ. There are 15 residues in the CDR3. CDR3 sequence: CASSLVGVEGNTIYF. The DNA for the CDR3 is TGCGCCAGCAGCTTGGTGGGGGTAGAGGGAAACACCATATATTTT.

The chain combines TRBV30 with TRBJ1-2; D is uncertain. Trimming left V 4 bases short and J 1 base short, with 7 bases between. Germline V gene lookup returns CDR1 GTSNPN and CDR2 SVGIG (reference sequence). The CDR3 loop spans 12 amino acids. CDR3 DNA sequence: TGTGCCTGGAACGGGGTTAACTATGGCTACACCTTC. Residues: CAWNGVNYGYTF.

The rearrangement links TRBV25-1 to TRBJ1-1; D not resolved. There are 16 residues in the CDR3. Germline V lookup: CDR1 MGHDK, CDR2 SYGVNS. Trimming removed 9 bases from V and 1 base from J, with 21 bases in between. The CDR3 sequence: CASSFSWPTTNTEAFF. The CDR3 bases are TGTGCCAGTTCGTTTAGCTGGCCCACCACGAACACTGAAGCTTTCTTT.

This sequence joins TRBV27 and TRBJ2-2, with 8 bases matching TRBD1. The germline V gene has CDR1 MNHEY and CDR2 SMNVEV (reference sequence). The CDR3 totals 16 residues. Germline trimming cut 2 bases from V and 0 bases from J; bases unmatched to any gene: 2. The DNA for the CDR3 is TGTGCCAGCAGTTTAGAGACAGGGGCGAACACCGGGGAGCTGTTTTTT. Translation: CASSLETGANTGELFF.